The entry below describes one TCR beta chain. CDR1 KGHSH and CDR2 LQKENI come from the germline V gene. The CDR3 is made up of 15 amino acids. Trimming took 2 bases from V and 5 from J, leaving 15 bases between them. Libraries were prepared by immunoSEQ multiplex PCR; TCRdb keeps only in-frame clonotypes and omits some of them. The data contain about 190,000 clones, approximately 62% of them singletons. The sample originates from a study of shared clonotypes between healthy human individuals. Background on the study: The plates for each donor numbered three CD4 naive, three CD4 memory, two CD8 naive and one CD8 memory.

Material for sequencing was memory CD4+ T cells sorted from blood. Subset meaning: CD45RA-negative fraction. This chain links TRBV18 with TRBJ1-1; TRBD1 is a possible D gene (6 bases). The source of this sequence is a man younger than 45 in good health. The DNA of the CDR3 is TGTGCCAGCTCACCAACTACAGGGTCTTTTACTGAAGCTTTCTTT. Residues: CASSPTTGSFTEAFF.